The sequence of this TCR beta chain was determined in a study of PD-L1 blockade in urothelial cancer. As for the study in general: Each patient had 0 to 3 earlier chemotherapy regimens.

Sequencing was performed with immunoSEQ multiplex PCR; in TCRdb, only in-frame clones are kept and a portion is missing. Among about 52,000 clones listed, more than 75% were seen once. Time point reported: pretreatment peripheral blood. CDR3 length: 15 amino acids. Trimming removed 2 bases at V and 0 bases at J, with 8 bases between. CDR1 and CDR2 from the germline V gene are LGHNT and FRNRAP. The V call is TRBV12-5, the J call TRBJ1-5; D gene ambiguous. This sequence originates from a man in his forties or fifties with urothelial cancer. Sequenced here: PBMCs, sampled around atezolizumab (anti-PD-L1) treatment. The CDR3 sequence: CASGLSQNSNQPQHF. For the CDR3, the DNA is TGTGCTAGTGGTTTGAGTCAGAATAGCAATCAGCCCCAGCATTTT.